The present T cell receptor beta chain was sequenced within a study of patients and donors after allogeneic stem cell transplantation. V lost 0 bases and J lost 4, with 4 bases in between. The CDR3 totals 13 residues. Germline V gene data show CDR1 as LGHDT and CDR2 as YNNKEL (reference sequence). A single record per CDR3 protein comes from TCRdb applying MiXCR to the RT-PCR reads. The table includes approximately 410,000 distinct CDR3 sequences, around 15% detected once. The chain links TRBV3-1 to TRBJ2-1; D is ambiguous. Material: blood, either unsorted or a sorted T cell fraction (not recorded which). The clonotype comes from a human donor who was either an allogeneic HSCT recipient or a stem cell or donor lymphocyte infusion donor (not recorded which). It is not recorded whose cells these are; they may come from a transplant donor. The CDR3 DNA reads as TGTGCCAGCAGCCAAGACGAATACAATGAGCAGTTCTTC. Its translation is CASSQDEYNEQFF.